This entry concerns a single T cell receptor beta chain. The data were obtained in a study of blood T cell repertoires in COVID-19. Background on the study: PBMCs, B-cell-depleted T cells, or T cells were the source of the cDNA or gDNA that made up the material.

CDR1 is SGHRS and CDR2 is YFSETQ in the germline V gene. Trimming stripped 2 bases from V and 1 base from J, with 9 bases between. The CDR3 runs 14 residues. The method was immunoSEQ multiplex PCR; TCRdb's version includes in-frame clones alone and lacks a portion of them. The table has roughly 180,000 clones, approximately 80% seen once. V is TRBV5-1 and J is TRBJ1-1; TRBD1 is a possible D gene (6 bases). The clonotype was recovered from a woman aged 40 to 50 with COVID-19, enrolled during active disease. The material sequenced was peripheral blood. The CDR3, as DNA: TGCGCCAGCAGCTTCGGGACATCGAACACTGAAGCTTTCTTT. Translation gives CASSFGTSNTEAFF.